This passage covers 17 T cell receptor beta chains from one sample sequenced in a study of technical replicates of blood from several donors. Some clones are missing from TCRdb's copy, which holds only in-frame ones; the method was immunoSEQ multiplex PCR. The sample has about 60,000 clones, more than 75% seen once. Sequenced sample: PBMCs. These receptors originate from a human donor in good health. Some clones in this sample may be carry-over from other donors' samples.

The chain uses TRBV4-1 and TRBJ2-5; the D gene is possibly TRBD2 (6 bases). Germline lookup yields CDR1 MGHRA and CDR2 YSYEKL. V was trimmed by 1 base and J by 4 bases, leaving 10 bases between them. CDR3 size: 14 residues. The CDR3, as DNA: TGCGCCAGCAGCCAAGTGGGACTCGGAGAGACCCAGTACTTC. This codes for CASSQVGLGETQYF.

The chain links TRBV2 to TRBJ2-3; 10 positions agree with TRBD2. Unmatched junction bases numbered 12, after V lost 6 bases and J lost 6 bases. The CDR3 sequence is 16 residues long. In germline, CDR1 is SNHLY, CDR2 FYNNEI. The CDR3 DNA reads TGTGCCAGCAGGGCCACCAGCGGGGGGGCAGGGGATACGCAGTATTTT. Translation gives CASRATSGGAGDTQYF.

The chain has TRBV10-3 and TRBJ2-7; D could derive from TRBD1 or TRBD2 (7 bases each). There are 13 residues in the CDR3. The V end lost 9 bases, the J end lost 5 bases, and 17 bases lay between the germline ends. Germline V gene data show CDR1 as ENHRY and CDR2 as SYGVKD. CDR3 protein: CAIREGALDEQYF. The CDR3 coding sequence is TGTGCCATAAGGGAGGGGGCTCTGGACGAGCAGTACTTC.

V usage is TRBV7-3 and J usage is TRBJ2-1, with TRBD2 identical over 11 bases. The length of the CDR3 is 16 residues. Losses at the gene ends were 4 bases for V and 8 bases for J; bases not matched to a gene: 10. Looked up from germline, CDR1 is SGHTA and CDR2 is FQGTGA. CDR3 sequence: CASSSVAGGPWDEQFF. CDR3 nucleotides: TGTGCCAGCAGCTCCGTAGCGGGAGGGCCGTGGGATGAGCAGTTCTTC.

The chain couples TRBV30 to TRBJ1-1; 9 bases match TRBD1. The CDR3 contains 16 residues. Germline V lookup: CDR1 GTSNPN, CDR2 SVGIG (reference sequence). V gave up 1 base and J gave up 0 bases; unmatched junction bases: 6. DNA of the CDR3: TGTGCCTGGAGTGGCCGGACAGGGGTCATGAACACTGAAGCTTTCTTT. Its translation is CAWSGRTGVMNTEAFF.

The CDR3 here is CASSLWATGVGTEAFF. The CDR3 nucleotides read TGTGCCAGCAGTTTATGGGCTACAGGGGTAGGCACTGAAGCTTTCTTT. The chain is built from TRBV27 and TRBJ1-1, with TRBD1 identical over 7 bases. Germline loops: CDR1 MNHEY, CDR2 SMNVEV (reference sequence). Losses at the gene ends were 1 base for V and 4 bases for J; bases not matched to a gene: 9. The CDR3 has 16 amino acids.

V and J are TRBV2 and TRBJ2-7; maybe TRBD2 (6 bases). Trimming shortened V by 8 bases and J by 3 bases, and 11 bases separated the two germline ends. This CDR3 has 12 amino acids. The germline gives CDR1 SNHLY, CDR2 FYNNEI. The CDR3 DNA follows: TGTGCCAGCGCGGGGCTTCTCTACGAGCAGTACTTC. Its translation is CASAGLLYEQYF.

V is TRBV7-8 and J is TRBJ2-5, with D unresolved. Germline-derived CDR1 and CDR2 are SGHVS and FQNEAQ. V gave up 2 bases and J gave up 2 bases, with 12 bases separating them. This CDR3 has 15 amino acids. The DNA for the CDR3 is TGTGCCAGCAGCTTATTGGTGAGAGCACAAGAGACCCAGTACTTC. Amino acids: CASSLLVRAQETQYF. Combining the CDR3 with reference TRBV7-8 and TRBJ2-5 gives the whole variable domain GAGVSQSPRYKVAKRGQDVALRCDPISGHVSLFWYQQALGQGPEFLTYFQNEAQLDKSGLPSDRFFAERPEGSVSTLKIQRTQQEDSAVYLCASSLLVRAQETQYFGPGTRLLVL.

The table lists this clone with a few counts. This chain connects TRBV7-9 to TRBJ2-5; 7 bases are shared with TRBD1. Germline loops: CDR1 SEHNR, CDR2 FQNEAQ (reference sequence). The CDR3 covers 16 residues. The V and J ends lost 5 bases and 2 bases, in that order; junction bases with no gene match: 11. CDR3 region: CASSHQDPGQQETQYF. The CDR3 region has the DNA TGTGCCAGCAGCCATCAGGATCCGGGACAGCAAGAGACCCAGTACTTC.

The J gene is TRBJ2-5, the V gene TRBV13, with a weak D call TRBD1 (6 bases). The CDR3 consists of 15 residues. Looked up from germline, CDR1 is PRHDT and CDR2 is FYEKMQ (reference sequence). V was trimmed by 4 bases and J by 3 bases, leaving 15 bases between them. In nucleotides, the CDR3 is TGTGCCAGCAGCTCCACCCGGACAGAGAAAGAGACCCAGTACTTC. Encoded protein: CASSSTRTEKETQYF.

V is TRBV2 and J is TRBJ2-7, with D maybe TRBD2 (5 bases). Per the germline V gene, CDR1 is SNHLY and CDR2 is FYNNEI. The length of the CDR3 is 15 residues. The V end was cut by 7 bases, the J end by 0 bases, with 16 bases between. CDR3 DNA: TGTGCCAGCACCAGCGGCGGGTCCCGCTCCTACGAGCAGTACTTC. Its translation is CASTSGGSRSYEQYF. The full variable domain, in which reference TRBV2 and TRBJ2-7 provide the parts outside the CDR3, is EPEVTQTPSHQVTQMGQEVILRCVPISNHLYFYWYRQILGQKVEFLVSFYNNEISEKSEIFDDQFSVERPDGSNFTLKIRSTKLEDSAMYFCASTSGGSRSYEQYFGPGTRLTVT.

CDR3 region: CASSQHEAEGERYGYTF. CDR3 bases: TGCGCCAGCAGTCAACATGAAGCAGAGGGGGAAAGGTATGGCTACACCTTC. The V call is TRBV23-1, the J call TRBJ1-2; maybe TRBD1 (6 bases). TRBV23-1 is classed as an ORF, of uncertain function. V lost 2 bases, J lost 5 bases, and 21 bases lay in between. The CDR3 totals 17 residues.

This chain joins TRBV7-6 and TRBJ1-5; tentative D call: TRBD1 (5 bases). Trimming took off 0 bases at V and 6 bases at J, with 9 bases between the two ends. The CDR3 is 14 amino acids. The V gene's germline CDR1 is SGHVS and CDR2 FNYEAQ. The CDR3 here is CASSLAQGSQPQHF. The CDR3 DNA sequence: TGTGCCAGCAGCTTAGCGCAGGGTTCTCAGCCCCAGCATTTT.

The rearrangement joins TRBV27 to TRBJ1-6; TRBD1 matches 9 bases. V lost 5 bases and J lost 7; bases outside the gene matches: 6. This CDR3 spans 15 amino acids. Germline-derived CDR1 and CDR2 are MNHEY and SMNVEV (reference sequence). Written as DNA, the CDR3 is TGTGCCAGCAGTCCGGACAGGGGTCCAAATTCACCCCTCCACTTT. This encodes CASSPDRGPNSPLHF.

The rearrangement joins TRBV19 to TRBJ1-1; no clear D gene. The CDR3 is 14 amino acids. V gave up 3 bases and J gave up 0 bases, with 8 bases separating them. The V gene's germline CDR1 is LNHDA and CDR2 SQIVND (reference sequence). The CDR3 coding sequence is TGTGCCAGTAGTATTGTTCAGATGAACACTGAAGCTTTCTTT. Translation gives CASSIVQMNTEAFF. Full variable domain (missing parts from reference TRBV19 and TRBJ1-1): DGGITQSPKYLFRKEGQNVTLSCEQNLNHDAMYWYRQDPGQGLRLIYYSQIVNDFQKGDIAEGYSVSREKKESFPLTVTSAQKNPTAFYLCASSIVQMNTEAFFGQGTRLTVV.

The table lists this clone with a count of one. The chain joins TRBV4-3 to TRBJ2-7, with TRBD1 matching over 8 bases. The CDR3 has 17 amino acids. Per germline, CDR1 LGHNA and CDR2 YSLEER. Trimming at V came to 2 bases and at J to 4 bases, leaving 13 bases not matched to a gene. The CDR3 sequence: CASSQFIGQGPSYEQYF. DNA for the CDR3: TGCGCCAGCAGCCAATTTATCGGACAGGGCCCCTCGTACGAGCAGTACTTC.

The rearrangement joins TRBV7-2 to TRBJ2-7; D gene ambiguous. The CDR3 length is 12 residues. The V and J ends lost 5 bases and 7 bases respectively, with 12 bases between them. Germline assignment: CDR1 SGHTA and CDR2 FQGNSA. The CDR3 here is CASSDIRLEQYF. CDR3 nucleotide sequence: TGTGCCAGCAGCGATATCAGGTTAGAGCAGTACTTC.